This is a list of T cell receptor beta chains from one sample in a study of T cells after yellow fever vaccination. Via MiXCR, TCRdb re-called the 5' RACE reads, giving one row per CDR3 protein. The table records almost 600,000 distinct CDR3 sequences, less than 15% of them present only once. This sample comprised PBMCs, obtained on the day of the yellow fever booster vaccination. These receptors all come from a man aged 25-45 years who received the YFV17D yellow fever vaccine. Each CDR3 is given with its conserved first and last residue. A D gene is named only where the DNA matches it firmly. Size tells how often a clone was seen (once, few, many) or the class of an expanded clone, and some rows leave it out.

v_call	j_call	clone_size	d_call	cdr3_aa	cdr3_nt
TRBV6-1	TRBJ2-2	few	TRBD2	CASRVQVAGGRELFF	TGTGCCAGTAGGGTACAGGTAGCGGGAGGGAGGGAGCTGTTTTTT
TRBV20-1	TRBJ2-5	few	.	CSARSASGMEETQYF	TGCAGTGCTAGATCCGCCTCAGGGATGGAAGAGACCCAGTACTTC
TRBV3-1	TRBJ2-5	many	.	CASSQRPGPYEETQYF	TGTGCCAGCAGCCAAAGGCCAGGGCCTTACGAAGAGACCCAGTACTTC
TRBV5-1	TRBJ2-4	.	.	CASSLTPIRAKNIQYF	TGCGCCAGCAGCTTGACGCCAATCAGGGCCAAAAACATTCAGTACTTC
TRBV10-1	TRBJ2-4	.	.	CASSTSAGNIQYF	TGCGCCAGCAGTACCTCCGCGGGTAACATTCAGTACTTC
TRBV7-9	TRBJ2-2	.	.	CASSFVPNTGELFF	TGTGCCAGCAGCTTCGTCCCGAACACCGGGGAGCTGTTTTTT
TRBV6-1	TRBJ2-1	.	TRBD2	CASSGMTSGKNEQFF	TGTGCCAGCAGTGGGATGACTAGCGGGAAGAATGAGCAGTTCTTC
TRBV14	TRBJ2-1	.	.	CASSQVQGPLWSEQFF	TGTGCCAGCAGCCAAGTACAGGGCCCACTATGGAGTGAGCAGTTCTTC
TRBV7-8	TRBJ2-1	.	.	CASSLAVRGANTNEQFF	TGTGCCAGCAGCTTAGCAGTGAGGGGCGCTAACACCAATGAGCAGTTCTTC
TRBV24-1	TRBJ2-1	.	TRBD2	CATSDHGLAGNEQFF	TGTGCCACCAGTGACCATGGACTAGCGGGAAATGAGCAGTTCTTC
TRBV20-1	TRBJ1-6	few	.	CSARDSGGNSPLHF	TGCAGTGCTAGAGATTCGGGGGGCAATTCACCCCTCCACTTT
TRBV12-3/TRBV12-4	TRBJ2-7	.	TRBD2	CASSLRTSGIYEQYF	TGTGCCAGCAGTCTAAGGACTAGCGGGATCTACGAGCAGTACTTC
TRBV20-1	TRBJ2-7	few	.	CSASPGRQQLNIMQYF	TGCAGTGCTAGCCCCGGTCGACAGCAACTCAATATAATGCAGTACTTC
TRBV2	TRBJ2-5	.	.	CASSESRLGGETQYF	TGTGCCAGCAGTGAGTCGAGACTCGGGGGAGAGACCCAGTACTTC
TRBV7-2	TRBJ2-2	.	.	CASSLLPVTGYTGELFF	TGTGCCAGCAGCTTATTGCCTGTTACGGGGTACACCGGGGAGCTGTTTTTT
TRBV9	TRBJ2-5	few	.	CASSPDISQETQYF	TGTGCCAGCAGCCCGGACATCAGCCAAGAGACCCAGTACTTC
TRBV5-1	TRBJ2-3	.	.	CASSLEPGATDTQYF	TGCGCCAGCAGCTTGGAGCCAGGGGCGACAGATACGCAGTATTTT
TRBV9	TRBJ2-1	.	.	CASSVDYSTSSYNEQFF	TGTGCCAGCAGCGTAGATTATAGCACCAGCTCCTACAATGAGCAGTTCTTC
TRBV21-1	TRBJ2-2	.	.	CASSPTGLAGDVTGELFF	TGTGCCAGCAGTCCCACGGGACTAGCGGGAGATGTCACCGGGGAGCTGTTTTTT
TRBV12-3/TRBV12-4	TRBJ2-3	.	.	CASTLTNSADTQYF	TGTGCCAGCACCCTGACTAATTCCGCAGATACGCAGTATTTT
TRBV9	TRBJ2-1	.	TRBD2	CASSTRLAGVYNEQFF	TGTGCCAGCAGCACGCGACTAGCGGGAGTCTACAATGAGCAGTTCTTC
TRBV6-1	TRBJ1-1	few	.	CASSPPQGPGTEAFF	TGTGCCAGCAGTCCACCACAGGGACCGGGAACTGAAGCTTTCTTT
TRBV7-3	TRBJ2-2	many	.	CASSLATGSGELFF	TGTGCCAGCAGCTTGGCGACGGGGTCCGGGGAGCTGTTTTTT
TRBV2	TRBJ2-7	.	TRBD1	CASAGQVFYEQYF	TGTGCCAGCGCGGGACAGGTCTTCTACGAGCAGTACTTC
TRBV6-1	TRBJ2-1	few	.	CASNRRRSYNEQFF	TGTGCCAGCAACCGGAGGAGGTCCTACAATGAGCAGTTCTTC
TRBV19	TRBJ2-1	many	.	CASSIGVHQNEQFF	TGTGCCAGTAGTATAGGCGTCCACCAGAATGAGCAGTTCTTC
TRBV20-1	TRBJ2-7	.	TRBD2	CSASSLAGVYEQYF	TGCAGTGCTAGTAGCCTAGCGGGAGTGTACGAGCAGTACTTC
TRBV7-2	TRBJ2-7	few	TRBD2	CASRPAGVPYEQYF	TGTGCCAGTCGGCCAGCGGGAGTACCCTACGAGCAGTACTTC
TRBV28	TRBJ2-4	many	TRBD1	CASSSPATGGFGKNIQYF	TGTGCCAGCAGTTCCCCGGCGACAGGGGGCTTTGGCAAAAACATTCAGTACTTC
TRBV10-2	TRBJ2-4	few	TRBD1	CASIGDRNLLAKNIQYF	TGCGCCAGCATCGGGGACAGGAACCTTTTAGCCAAAAACATTCAGTACTTC
TRBV19	TRBJ1-5	.	.	CASNIESNQPQHF	TGTGCCAGTAATATAGAAAGCAATCAGCCCCAGCATTTT
TRBV12-3/TRBV12-4	TRBJ1-5	.	TRBD1	CASSHGTASNQPQHF	TGTGCCAGCAGTCACGGGACAGCTAGCAATCAGCCCCAGCATTTT
TRBV20-1	TRBJ2-1	.	TRBD1	CSANSRQGLGEQFF	TGCAGTGCTAATTCGAGACAGGGCCTCGGTGAGCAGTTCTTC
TRBV20-1	TRBJ2-1	many	TRBD2	CSARKTSGSLNEQFF	TGCAGTGCTAGAAAGACTAGCGGGAGTCTTAATGAGCAGTTCTTC
TRBV7-2	TRBJ2-1	few	.	CASSARESGNEQFF	TGTGCCAGCAGCGCTCGAGAATCTGGGAATGAGCAGTTCTTC
TRBV20-1	TRBJ2-7	.	TRBD2	CSAPPRSGRTGEQYF	TGCAGTGCCCCTCCCAGAAGCGGGAGGACGGGGGAGCAGTACTTC
TRBV5-8	TRBJ2-3	many	.	CASSLAAGGIGTDTQYF	TGTGCCAGCAGCTTGGCCGCCGGGGGAATCGGCACAGATACGCAGTATTTT
TRBV20-1	TRBJ1-5	few	.	CSARTLNQPQHF	TGCAGTGCTAGAACCTTGAATCAGCCCCAGCATTTT
TRBV10-3	TRBJ2-6	few	.	CASNSPEGSGANVLTF	TGTGCCTCGAACAGTCCCGAAGGGTCTGGGGCCAACGTCCTGACTTTC
TRBV18	TRBJ2-7	.	.	CASSPPGLRYEQYF	TGTGCCAGCTCACCCCCGGGACTCCGATACGAGCAGTACTTC
TRBV18	TRBJ2-5	.	TRBD2	CASSPAAGGRKETQYF	TGTGCCAGCTCACCAGCAGCGGGAGGGAGGAAAGAGACCCAGTACTTC
TRBV10-1	TRBJ2-7	few	TRBD2	CASSAGGRDEQYF	TGCGCCAGCTCCGCCGGCGGGAGGGACGAGCAGTACTTC
TRBV5-1	TRBJ1-1	few	.	CASSLGRGIMNTEAFF	TGCGCCAGCAGCTTAGGGAGGGGCATCATGAACACTGAAGCTTTCTTT
TRBV29-1	TRBJ2-4	.	.	CSAGTSGNIQYF	TGCAGCGCGGGGACCAGCGGAAACATTCAGTACTTC
TRBV3-1	TRBJ2-1	many	.	CASSHWSGNEQFF	TGTGCCAGCAGCCACTGGTCCGGGAATGAGCAGTTCTTC
TRBV20-1	TRBJ2-3	.	.	CSARETGTDTQYF	TGCAGTGCTCGGGAGACCGGCACAGATACGCAGTATTTT
TRBV5-1	TRBJ2-1	few	.	CASSAGDRVSYNEQFF	TGCGCCAGCAGCGCGGGAGACAGGGTCTCCTACAATGAGCAGTTCTTC
TRBV20-1	TRBJ2-3	.	.	CSGRLGGDGTQYF	TGCAGTGGTCGACTAGGAGGGGACGGTACGCAGTATTTT
TRBV20-1	TRBJ1-4	few	TRBD1	CSAGTADEKLFF	TGCAGTGCAGGGACAGCGGATGAAAAACTGTTTTTT
TRBV18	TRBJ1-5	few	TRBD1	CASSGRGGGQPQHF	TGTGCCAGCTCAGGTCGAGGGGGCGGGCAGCCCCAGCATTTT
TRBV28	TRBJ2-1	.	.	CASTGRHYNEQFF	TGTGCCAGCACAGGGAGGCATTACAATGAGCAGTTCTTC
TRBV20-1	TRBJ2-1	.	.	CCARGTAGLAYNEQFF	TGCTGTGCTAGAGGGACAGCGGGACTCGCCTACAATGAGCAGTTCTTC
TRBV7-3	TRBJ2-5	few	TRBD2	CASSPLAGALETQYF	TGTGCCAGCAGCCCCCTAGCGGGAGCCTTAGAGACCCAGTACTTC
TRBV10-3	TRBJ2-5	few	.	CAISESDISTETQYF	TGTGCCATCAGTGAGTCTGACATTTCAACAGAGACCCAGTACTTC
TRBV28	TRBJ2-1	few	.	CASKGPVYNEQFF	TGTGCCAGCAAAGGGCCAGTCTACAATGAGCAGTTCTTC